The 30 T cell receptor beta chains presented below share a single source sample, sequenced in a study of cytomegalovirus exposure and HLA in healthy donors. The primer mix had 60 Vbeta and 13 Jbeta primers. TCRdb's copy holds only in-frame clones and misses some; the assay was immunoSEQ multiplex PCR. This table has roughly 200,000 clones, over 65% appearing once. The sample taken for sequencing was PBMCs. The receptors originated from a woman aged 55-69 years in good health and CMV-seropositive.

The CDR3 reads CASSDRLAGALTDTQYF. The CDR3 DNA follows: TGTGCCAGCAGCGATAGACTAGCGGGGGCCCTCACAGATACGCAGTATTTT. V gene TRBV7-2 combines with J gene TRBJ2-3, with 12 bases that match TRBD2. Per germline, CDR1 SGHTA and CDR2 FQGNSA. The ends lost 5 bases at V and 2 bases at J; junction bases unmatched: 8. The CDR3 has 17 residues.

This clone has just a few counts. This sequence joins TRBV28 and TRBJ2-3; D remains ambiguous. V gave up 6 bases and J gave up 4 bases, with 5 bases separating them. The CDR3 is made up of 11 amino acids. The germline V gene encodes CDR1 MDHEN and CDR2 SYDVKM. This chain's CDR3 is CASRTADTQYF. CDR3 bases: TGTGCCAGCAGAACAGCAGATACGCAGTATTTT.

The chain uses TRBV5-1 and TRBJ1-4; D remains unclear. The V end lost 0 bases, the J end lost 8 bases, and 11 bases lay between the germline ends. CDR3 length equals 14 residues. Germline V gene sequence: CDR1 SGHRS, CDR2 YFSETQ. CDR3 nucleotide sequence: TGCGCCAGCAGCTTGGGTTTGTCGGGGGAAAAACTGTTTTTT. This codes for CASSLGLSGEKLFF.

The rearrangement uses TRBV25-1 and TRBJ2-5; D may be TRBD2 (6 bases). CDR3 length equals 12 residues. Germline CDR1 and CDR2: MGHDK and SYGVNS. V was cut by 9 bases and J by 5 bases, with 13 bases left in between. The CDR3 reads CASHGLLETQYF. For the CDR3, the DNA is TGTGCCAGTCATGGACTACTCGAGACCCAGTACTTC.

The rearrangement joins TRBV4-2 to TRBJ2-5; 10 bases align to TRBD2. CDR1 LGHNA and CDR2 YNFKEQ come from the germline V gene. The CDR3 runs to 15 residues. V lost 0 bases, J lost 6 bases, and 4 bases stayed unmatched. The CDR3 spells CASSQEASGRQTQYF. The CDR3 DNA sequence: TGTGCCAGCAGCCAAGAGGCTAGCGGGAGACAGACCCAGTACTTC.

The rearrangement joins TRBV19 to TRBJ1-2, with D tentatively TRBD1 (6 bases). CDR1 LNHDA and CDR2 SQIVND come from the germline V gene (reference sequence). Trimming cost V 0 bases and J 5 bases, with 7 bases left between them. The CDR3 totals 13 residues. As DNA, the CDR3 is TGTGCCAGTAGTATAGAGGGACAATATGGCTACACCTTC. Protein product: CASSIEGQYGYTF.

This chain joins TRBV10-3 and TRBJ2-3; the match to TRBD2 covers 8 bases. The germline gives CDR1 ENHRY, CDR2 SYGVKD. J lost 0 bases, V lost 6 bases, and 5 bases had no gene match. The CDR3 is 15 amino acids. The CDR3 bases are TGTGCCATCAGAGAGCGGGGGAGAAGCACAGATACGCAGTATTTT. Encoded protein: CAIRERGRSTDTQYF.

This clone has just a few counts. CDR3 coding DNA: TGTGCCAGCAGCTCGCATAGCACTGAAGCTTTCTTT. Amino acids: CASSSHSTEAFF. The chain links TRBV7-9 to TRBJ1-1, with D unresolved. The CDR3 is 12 residues long. CDR1 SEHNR and CDR2 FQNEAQ come from the germline V gene (reference sequence). V was pared by 4 bases and J by 4 bases, with 7 bases between.

V is TRBV27 and J is TRBJ2-1, with 8 bases matching TRBD1. Trimming at V came to 6 bases and at J to 7 bases, leaving 14 bases not matched to a gene. This CDR3 spans 16 amino acids. Germline V gene sequence: CDR1 MNHEY, CDR2 SMNVEV (reference sequence). CDR3 nucleotides: TGTGCCAGCAGAAGACTGGGACAGGTCTACCAAAATGAGCAGTTCTTC. Its translation is CASRRLGQVYQNEQFF.

The chain carries TRBV28 and TRBJ1-6; TRBD1 agrees at 9 bases. CDR3 size: 13 residues. J gave up 13 bases and V 6 bases, and 7 bases lay outside the gene matches. Germline CDR1 and CDR2: MDHEN and SYDVKM. The CDR3 sequence: CASRLTGGRPLHF. CDR3 bases: TGTGCCAGCAGGCTCACAGGGGGCCGTCCCCTCCACTTT.

V gene TRBV18 combines with J gene TRBJ2-7, with 9 bases aligning to TRBD1. Losses at the gene ends were 6 bases for V and 1 base for J; bases not matched to a gene: 4. This CDR3 comprises 14 residues. Germline-derived CDR1 and CDR2 are KGHSH and LQKENI. CDR3 nucleotide sequence: TGTGCCAGCTCGGCCGGGACAGGGTCCTACGAGCAGTACTTC. This gives the protein CASSAGTGSYEQYF.

This clone was observed a handful of times. The genes are TRBV5-1 and TRBJ1-5, with TRBD1 matching 7 bases. Germline V gene data show CDR1 as SGHRS and CDR2 as YFSETQ. This CDR3 spans 14 amino acids. The J segment lost 5 bases and the V segment lost 4 bases, leaving 6 bases of the junction unmatched. The CDR3 region is CASSLGQPDQPQHF. Written as DNA, the CDR3 is TGCGCCAGCAGCCTGGGACAGCCCGATCAGCCCCAGCATTTT. The variable domain in full, with the rest retrieved from reference TRBV5-1 and TRBJ1-5, is KAGVTQTPRYLIKTRGQQVTLSCSPISGHRSVSWYQQTPGQGLQFLFEYFSETQRNKGNFPGRFSGRQFSNSRSEMNVSTLELGDSALYLCASSLGQPDQPQHFGDGTRLSIL.

This chain links TRBV18 with TRBJ2-1; tentative D call: TRBD2 (5 bases). This CDR3 has 13 residues. CDR1 and CDR2 (germline): KGHSH, LQKENI. V dropped 0 bases and J dropped 8 bases, with 8 bases sitting between them. For the CDR3, the DNA is TGTGCCAGCTCACCACCGAGGGAAGATGAGCAGTTCTTC. Its translation: CASSPPREDEQFF.

This clone was seen a single time. The J gene is TRBJ2-1, the V gene TRBV5-1; tentative D call: TRBD2 (6 bases). The germline V gene has CDR1 SGHRS and CDR2 YFSETQ. The CDR3 spans 19 residues. V was pared by 1 base and J by 1 base, with 21 bases between. CDR3 amino acids: CASSLPSGHTSGSYNEQFF. CDR3 DNA sequence: TGCGCCAGCAGCTTGCCCAGCGGGCATACCAGTGGTTCCTACAATGAGCAGTTCTTC.

The chain uses TRBV30 and TRBJ1-1; no reliable D call. Per germline, CDR1 GTSNPN and CDR2 SVGIG (reference sequence). The CDR3 covers 13 residues. With 2 bases removed from V and 1 base from J, the gap between germline ends came to 8 bases. DNA for the CDR3: TGTGCCTGGAGTCGAGTTTCGAACACTGAAGCTTTCTTT. Translated: CAWSRVSNTEAFF.

The rearrangement links TRBV10-3 to TRBJ1-5; TRBD1 aligns across 7 bases. CDR3 size: 14 residues. V lost 8 bases and J lost 2; bases outside the gene matches: 6. Germline V gene sequence: CDR1 ENHRY, CDR2 SYGVKD. The CDR3 here is CAIWDSRGNQPQHF. In DNA form, the CDR3 reads TGTGCCATCTGGGACAGCAGAGGCAATCAGCCCCAGCATTTT.

The V and J genes are TRBV29-1 and TRBJ1-4; TRBD1 is a possible D gene (5 bases). CDR3 length equals 14 residues. V lost 6 bases to trimming and J lost 5 bases, with 16 bases between them. Germline values: CDR1 SQVTM, CDR2 ANQGSEA. The CDR3 sequence: CSVRGTGGNEKLFF. The CDR3 bases are TGCAGCGTGCGGGGTACAGGAGGAAATGAAAAACTGTTTTTT.

V usage is TRBV7-8 and J usage is TRBJ2-7; the match to TRBD1 covers 8 bases. The CDR3 runs to 15 residues. The V gene end was trimmed by 7 bases and the J gene end by 3 bases; junction bases not matched to a gene: 11. CDR1 and CDR2 (germline): SGHVS, FQNEAQ. CDR3 loop: CASTAGTGGYYEQYF. Here the CDR3 DNA reads TGTGCCAGCACCGCCGGGACAGGAGGATACTACGAGCAGTACTTC.

The chain employs TRBV6-5 and TRBJ1-2; the D is unclear. Germline V lookup: CDR1 MNHEY, CDR2 SVGAGI. The CDR3 length is 11 residues. Deletions cut 8 bases from V and 8 bases from J, with 12 bases between. This CDR3 is CASRTEKGYTF. CDR3 sequence (DNA): TGTGCCAGCCGTACCGAGAAGGGCTACACCTTC.

The chain couples TRBV6-5 to TRBJ1-2; 7 bases line up with TRBD1. Germline values: CDR1 MNHEY, CDR2 SVGAGI. V dropped 6 bases and J dropped 2; count of bases not matched to a gene: 9. The CDR3 runs to 15 residues. The CDR3 region is CASSPNRGLNYGYTF. CDR3 in DNA: TGTGCCAGCAGCCCAAACAGGGGCTTGAACTATGGCTACACCTTC.

This sequence joins TRBV7-2 and TRBJ2-2, with TRBD2 identical over 7 bases. Germline values: CDR1 SGHTA, CDR2 FQGNSA. This CDR3 comprises 14 residues. With V trimmed by 5 bases and J by 6 bases, 6 bases remained unmatched. CDR3 nucleotide sequence: TGTGCCAGCAGCGTCAATAGCGGGCCCGGGGAGCTGTTTTTT. The encoded protein is CASSVNSGPGELFF. Together with reference TRBV7-2 and TRBJ2-2, the CDR3 gives the full variable domain: GAGVSQSPSNKVTEKGKDVELRCDPISGHTALYWYRQSLGQGLEFLIYFQGNSAPDKSGLPSDRFSAERTGGSVSTLTIQRTQQEDSAVYLCASSVNSGPGELFFGEGSRLTVL.

The chain uses TRBV5-1 and TRBJ2-5; possibly TRBD2 for D (6 bases). The V end was cut by 5 bases, the J end by 2 bases, with 10 bases between. The CDR3 is made up of 13 amino acids. Germline V gene data show CDR1 as SGHRS and CDR2 as YFSETQ. CDR3 loop: CASRLALQETQYF. CDR3 bases: TGCGCCAGCAGACTAGCCCTACAAGAGACCCAGTACTTC.

The chain has TRBV4-2 and TRBJ2-5; TRBD2 agrees at 14 bases. CDR3 length equals 18 residues. The germline V gene has CDR1 LGHNA and CDR2 YNFKEQ. The junction had 10 bases not matched to a gene; V was cut back by 2 bases and J by 5 bases. CDR3 sequence: CASSQPQTSGGANETQYF. The CDR3 DNA reads as TGTGCCAGCAGCCAACCCCAGACTAGCGGGGGGGCCAACGAGACCCAGTACTTC.

The V and J genes are TRBV6-1 and TRBJ1-4; 7 nucleotides line up with TRBD1. J was trimmed by 7 bases and V by 4 bases; bases with no gene match: 3. This CDR3 contains 13 residues. Looked up from germline, CDR1 is MNHNS and CDR2 is SASEGT. This chain's CDR3 is CASSVGGIEKLFF. The CDR3 DNA reads as TGTGCCAGCAGTGTAGGGGGCATTGAAAAACTGTTTTTT.

The genes are TRBV5-4 and TRBJ2-7; 10 bases fit TRBD2. The CDR3 runs to 16 residues. V lost 0 bases, J lost 6 bases, and 9 bases stayed unmatched. CDR1 SGHNT and CDR2 YYREEE come from the germline V gene (reference sequence). CDR3 nucleotide sequence: TGTGCCAGCAGCTTGGGAGCGGGAGGGCCCGTGGGCGAGCAGTACTTC. This encodes CASSLGAGGPVGEQYF. Complete variable domain (other parts from reference TRBV5-4 and TRBJ2-7): ETGVTQSPTHLIKTRGQQVTLRCSSQSGHNTVSWYQQALGQGPQFIFQYYREEENGRGNFPPRFSGLQFPNYSSELNVNALELDDSALYLCASSLGAGGPVGEQYFGPGTRLTVT.

This clone was seen a few times. J is TRBJ2-7 and V is TRBV5-1; 9 nucleotides match TRBD1. There are 15 residues in the CDR3. Trimming cost V 0 bases and J 2 bases; bases outside gene matches: 3. Germline lookup yields CDR1 SGHRS and CDR2 YFSETQ. This chain's CDR3 is CASSLGGTGTYEQYF. Written as DNA, the CDR3 is TGCGCCAGCAGCTTGGGAGGGACAGGGACCTACGAGCAGTACTTC.

The CDR3 spells CASHAGVYYGYTF. The CDR3 region has the DNA TGTGCCAGCCACGCAGGGGTTTACTATGGCTACACCTTC. The gene calls are TRBV2 and TRBJ1-2, with TRBD1 as a possible D gene (6 bases). The CDR3 length is 13 residues. Germline loops: CDR1 SNHLY, CDR2 FYNNEI. Trimming took off 8 bases at V and 3 bases at J, with 13 bases between the two ends.

About this clone: The conserved final phenylalanine or tryptophan is absent from the CDR3, which likely points to a read error. V is TRBV7-2 and J is TRBJ1-2; TRBD1 aligns across 9 bases. The length of the CDR3 is 15 residues. Trimming cost V 3 bases and J 4 bases; bases outside gene matches: 6. Looked up from germline, CDR1 is SGHTA and CDR2 is FQGNSA. CDR3 bases: TGTGCCAGCAGCTTCCTGGGACAGGGATTCTATGGCTACACCTCC. Translated, it gives CASSFLGQGFYGYTS.

The chain recombines TRBV10-2 with TRBJ2-2; TRBD1 agrees at 9 bases. J was trimmed by 4 bases and V by 10 bases; bases with no gene match: 4. This CDR3 is 13 amino acids long. Germline V CDR1 and CDR2: WSHSY, SAAADI. Here the CDR3 DNA reads TGCGCCACGACAGGGGGTACCACCGGGGAGCTGTTTTTT. Residues: CATTGGTTGELFF.

The chain recombines TRBV29-1 with TRBJ2-3; TRBD2 matches at 7 bases. V lost 8 bases and J lost 5; bases outside the gene matches: 7. Germline loops: CDR1 SQVTM, CDR2 ANQGSEA. The CDR3 is made up of 12 amino acids. CDR3: CSLGGVRDTQYF. CDR3 bases: TGCAGCCTGGGGGGGGTTCGAGATACGCAGTATTTT.